This T cell receptor (beta chain) derives from a study of beta chain features in type 1 diabetes. Study-wide results and caveats: Shorter templates may be favored by PCR, equally so in patients and controls.

The sample holds a few counts of this clone. Its antigen is as yet unknown. A heparinised blood draw that averaged roughly 100 mL was obtained once from each donor. Staining for CD45RO/CCR7/CD25/CD127/CD95/CD27 allowed sorting of CD4+ naive, central memory, regulatory and stem cell-like memory cells. Expressed TCRB transcripts got sequenced, as all isolated RNA was reverse transcribed. Profiling relied on immunoSEQ multiplex PCR, and the TCRdb table lists in-frame clones only, not all of them. This repertoire shows 300,000 or so clones, less than 9.5% found once; its top ten account for more than 0.4%. This TCR was recovered from a woman between 18 and 29 years old in good health. The sequencing sample was made of central memory CD4+ T cells from blood.

The DNA for the CDR3 is TGTGCCAGCAGCTTCCAGCCCGTGGGGAATGAGCAGTTCTTC. The encoded protein is CASSFQPVGNEQFF. The chain couples TRBV11-2 to TRBJ2-1; D unresolved. Trimming pared 3 bases from V and 7 bases from J, leaving 13 bases between. Germline loops: CDR1 SGHAT, CDR2 FQNNGV. This CDR3 has 14 residues.